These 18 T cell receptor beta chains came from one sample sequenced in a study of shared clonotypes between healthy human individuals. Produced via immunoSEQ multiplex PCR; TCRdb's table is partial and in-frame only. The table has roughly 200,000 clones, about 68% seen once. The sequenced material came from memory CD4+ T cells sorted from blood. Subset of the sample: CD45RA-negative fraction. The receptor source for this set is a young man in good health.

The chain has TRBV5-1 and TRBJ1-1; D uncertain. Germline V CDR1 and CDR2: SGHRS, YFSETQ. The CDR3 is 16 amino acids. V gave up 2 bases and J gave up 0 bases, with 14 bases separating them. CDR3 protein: CASSLRPPGLNTEAFF. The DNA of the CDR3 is TGCGCCAGCAGCTTACGCCCCCCGGGCTTGAACACTGAAGCTTTCTTT.

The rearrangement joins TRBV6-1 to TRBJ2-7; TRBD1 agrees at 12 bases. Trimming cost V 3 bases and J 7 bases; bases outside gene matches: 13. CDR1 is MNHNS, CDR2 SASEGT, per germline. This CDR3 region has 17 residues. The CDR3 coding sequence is TGTGCCAGCAGTGACTTGGGACAGGGGGCCTACAGGGGAGAGCAGTACTTC. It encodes CASSDLGQGAYRGEQYF.

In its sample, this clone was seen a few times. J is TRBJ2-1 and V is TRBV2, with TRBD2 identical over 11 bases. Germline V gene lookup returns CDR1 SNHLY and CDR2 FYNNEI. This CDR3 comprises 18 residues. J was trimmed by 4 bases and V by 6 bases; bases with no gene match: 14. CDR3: CASRATSGSTSKYNEQFF. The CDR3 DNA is TGTGCCAGCAGGGCTACTAGCGGGAGTACCTCCAAATACAATGAGCAGTTCTTC.

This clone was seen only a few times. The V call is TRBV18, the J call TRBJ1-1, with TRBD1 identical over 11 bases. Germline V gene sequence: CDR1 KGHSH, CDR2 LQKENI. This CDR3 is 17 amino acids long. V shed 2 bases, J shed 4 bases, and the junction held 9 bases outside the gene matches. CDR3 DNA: TGTGCCAGCTCACCAAGGACAGGGGGCTTCCTCGGCACTGAAGCTTTCTTT. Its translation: CASSPRTGGFLGTEAFF.

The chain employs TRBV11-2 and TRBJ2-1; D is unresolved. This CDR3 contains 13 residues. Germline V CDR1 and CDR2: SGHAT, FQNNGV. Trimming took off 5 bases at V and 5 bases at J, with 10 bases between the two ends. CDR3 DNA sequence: TGTGCCAGCAGCCGGGCCGAGCACAATGAGCAGTTCTTC. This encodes CASSRAEHNEQFF.

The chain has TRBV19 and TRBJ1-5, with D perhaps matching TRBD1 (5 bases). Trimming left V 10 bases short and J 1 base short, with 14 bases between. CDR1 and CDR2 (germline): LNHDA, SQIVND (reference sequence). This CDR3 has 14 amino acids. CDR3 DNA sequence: TGTGCCATCAGTGGGGGGAAGAGCAATCAGCCCCAGCATTTT. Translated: CAISGGKSNQPQHF. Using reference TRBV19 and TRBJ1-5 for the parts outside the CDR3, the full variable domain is DGGITQSPKYLFRKEGQNVTLSCEQNLNHDAMYWYRQDPGQGLRLIYYSQIVNDFQKGDIAEGYSVSREKKESFPLTVTSAQKNPTAFYLCAISGGKSNQPQHFGDGTRLSIL.

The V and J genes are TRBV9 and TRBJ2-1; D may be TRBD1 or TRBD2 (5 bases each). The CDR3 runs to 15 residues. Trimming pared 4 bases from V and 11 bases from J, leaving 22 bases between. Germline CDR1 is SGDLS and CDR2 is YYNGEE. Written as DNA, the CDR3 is TGTGCCAGCAGCCCCAGGGCCGCCCTCACGGGGAAGCAGTTCTTC. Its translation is CASSPRAALTGKQFF.

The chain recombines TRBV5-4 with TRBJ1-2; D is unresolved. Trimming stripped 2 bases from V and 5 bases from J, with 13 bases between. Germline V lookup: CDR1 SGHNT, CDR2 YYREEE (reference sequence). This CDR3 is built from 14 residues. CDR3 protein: CASSFGPAGYGYTF. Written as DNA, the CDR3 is TGTGCCAGCAGCTTCGGACCTGCGGGTTATGGCTACACCTTC.

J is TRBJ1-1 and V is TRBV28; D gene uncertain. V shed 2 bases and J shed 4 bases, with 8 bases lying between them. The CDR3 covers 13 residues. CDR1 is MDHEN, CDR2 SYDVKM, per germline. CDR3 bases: TGTGCCAGCAGTTTACCCTTGATCACTGAAGCTTTCTTT. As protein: CASSLPLITEAFF. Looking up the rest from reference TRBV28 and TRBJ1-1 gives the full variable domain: DVKVTQSSRYLVKRTGEKVFLECVQDMDHENMFWYRQDPGLGLRLIYFSYDVKMKEKGDIPEGYSVSREKKERFSLILESASTNQTSMYLCASSLPLITEAFFGQGTRLTVV.

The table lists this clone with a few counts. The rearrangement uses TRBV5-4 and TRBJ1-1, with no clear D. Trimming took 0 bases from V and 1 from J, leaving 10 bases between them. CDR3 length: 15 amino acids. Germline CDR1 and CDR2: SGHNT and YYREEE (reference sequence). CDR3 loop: CASSLGSTQNTEAFF. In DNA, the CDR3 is TGTGCCAGCAGCTTGGGGTCGACTCAGAACACTGAAGCTTTCTTT.

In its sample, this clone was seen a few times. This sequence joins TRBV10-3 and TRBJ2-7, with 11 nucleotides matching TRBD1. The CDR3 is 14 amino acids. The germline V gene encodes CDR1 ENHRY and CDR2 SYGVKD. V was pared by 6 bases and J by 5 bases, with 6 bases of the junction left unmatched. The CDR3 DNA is TGTGCCATCAGGAACGGACAGGGGGCAAACGAGCAGTACTTC. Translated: CAIRNGQGANEQYF.

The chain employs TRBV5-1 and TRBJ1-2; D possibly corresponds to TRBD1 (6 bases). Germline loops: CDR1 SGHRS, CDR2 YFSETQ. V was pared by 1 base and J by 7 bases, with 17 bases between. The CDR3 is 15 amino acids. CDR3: CASSLSGGLAGGYTF. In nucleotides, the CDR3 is TGCGCCAGCAGCTTGTCCGGGGGGCTAGCAGGTGGCTACACCTTC.

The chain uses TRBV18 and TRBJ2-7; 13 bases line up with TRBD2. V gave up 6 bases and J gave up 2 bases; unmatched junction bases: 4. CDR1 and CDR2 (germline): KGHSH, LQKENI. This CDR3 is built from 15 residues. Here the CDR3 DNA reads TGTGCCAGCTCGGGGACTAGCGGGAATACCTACGAGCAGTACTTC. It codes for CASSGTSGNTYEQYF.

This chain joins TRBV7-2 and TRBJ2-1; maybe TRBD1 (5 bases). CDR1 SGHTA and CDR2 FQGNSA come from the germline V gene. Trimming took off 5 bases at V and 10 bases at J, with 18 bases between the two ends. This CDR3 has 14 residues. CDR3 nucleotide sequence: TGTGCCAGCAGCCTAGAGATGGGGCGTGGGGAGCAGTTCTTC. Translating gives CASSLEMGRGEQFF.

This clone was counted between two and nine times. The CDR3 DNA reads TGCAGCGTTGGGAAGGGCCGAGGGCAGTACTTC. It encodes CSVGKGRGQYF. The gene calls are TRBV29-1 and TRBJ2-7; D gene uncertain. Looked up from germline, CDR1 is SQVTM and CDR2 is ANQGSEA. The CDR3 consists of 11 residues. V dropped 4 bases and J dropped 9 bases, with 13 bases sitting between them.

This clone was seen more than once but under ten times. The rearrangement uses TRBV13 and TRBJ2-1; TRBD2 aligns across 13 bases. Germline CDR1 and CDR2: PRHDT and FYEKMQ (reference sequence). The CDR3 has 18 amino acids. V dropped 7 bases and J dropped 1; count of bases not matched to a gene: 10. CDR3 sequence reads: CASTKHSGLAGSYNEQFF. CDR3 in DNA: TGTGCCAGCACCAAACACTCGGGACTAGCGGGATCCTACAATGAGCAGTTCTTC.

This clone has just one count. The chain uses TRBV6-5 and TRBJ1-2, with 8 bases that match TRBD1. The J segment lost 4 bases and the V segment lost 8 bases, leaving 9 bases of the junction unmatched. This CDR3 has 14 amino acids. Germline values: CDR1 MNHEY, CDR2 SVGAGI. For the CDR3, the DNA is TGTGCCAGCTCGACAGGGGCTCGCGGCTATGGCTACACCTTC. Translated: CASSTGARGYGYTF.

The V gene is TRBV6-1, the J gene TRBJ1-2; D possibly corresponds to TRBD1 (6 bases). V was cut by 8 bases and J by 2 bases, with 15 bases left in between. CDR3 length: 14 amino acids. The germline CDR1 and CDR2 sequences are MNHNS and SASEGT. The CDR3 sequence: CASVPTGGNYGYTF. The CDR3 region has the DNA TGTGCCAGCGTCCCGACAGGAGGCAACTATGGCTACACCTTC.